This TCR beta chain was sequenced during a study of T cells expressing NK-cell markers. TCRdb re-called the 5' RACE reads, yielding one record per CDR3 amino acid sequence without DNA. The table for this sample gives 150,000 to 170,000 distinct CDR3 sequences. Germline V gene data show CDR1 as MDHEN and CDR2 as SYDVKM. The CDR3 has 13 amino acids. The rearrangement joins TRBV28 to TRBJ1-1; checking the TCRdb D call of TRBD1 is not possible without DNA. The clonotype comes from a woman between 45 and 65 years old in good health. The sequenced material came from blood T cells: a sorted CD56 or NKG2C T cell subset, CD4+ or CD8+ T cells, or bulk PBMC T cells (not recorded which). CDR3 region: CATSRGVATEAFF.